A single TCR beta chain is shown here with its context. This sample is drawn from a study of blood T cell repertoires in COVID-19. In the study overall: The cDNA or gDNA used as material had been derived from T cells, B-cell-depleted T cells, or PBMCs.

The data were produced by immunoSEQ multiplex PCR, yet TCRdb's version contains in-frame clones alone and is incomplete. The sample carries roughly 260,000 clones, approximately 83% recorded once. Clinical histories supplied by participants themselves formed the basis of cohort assignment. Each recovered donor of Cohort 3 presented with two negative PCRs, clearance, or symptom resolution. The sequence derives from a woman between 50 and 59 years old who had recovered from COVID-19. The specimen was PBMCs or T cells enriched from blood (not recorded which).

DNA of the CDR3: TGTGCCGGGGGACAGGGGGCCTATGGCTACACCTTC. It is translated as CAGGQGAYGYTF. This chain links TRBV30 with TRBJ1-2, with 12 bases that match TRBD1. Trimming removed 8 bases from V and 4 bases from J; junction bases left unmatched: 2. Germline V CDR1 and CDR2: GTSNPN, SVGIG (reference sequence). CDR3 size: 12 residues.